This entry describes one T cell receptor beta chain. The antigen remains undetermined. This sample was included in a study of human T cells and chemical hapten exposure. Study results and limitations: TCRs exceeding a frequency of 1 in 1000 stayed unchanged under DPC sensitization.

The CDR3 totals 16 residues. V dropped 3 bases and J dropped 4; count of bases not matched to a gene: 7. Germline-derived CDR1 and CDR2 are MNHEY and SMNVEV (reference sequence). The library tagged each cDNA molecule with unique molecular identifiers. Each CDR3 protein is one row after TCRdb ran MiXCR on the RACE reads. The sample lists fewer than 85,000 distinct CDR3 sequences, approximately 8.6% occurring once. Time point reported: healthy volunteer bleed at 6 weeks. Unseparated into fractions, whole blood served as the source from which total RNA was extracted. The genes are TRBV27 and TRBJ2-3; 10 bases are a match to TRBD2. This TCR came from a male donor in good health. Some clones in this sample may be carry-over from other donors' samples. Material for sequencing was whole blood. The CDR3 is CASSLYPSGGPDTQYF. CDR3 nucleotides: TGTGCCAGCAGTTTGTACCCTAGCGGGGGCCCAGATACGCAGTATTTT.